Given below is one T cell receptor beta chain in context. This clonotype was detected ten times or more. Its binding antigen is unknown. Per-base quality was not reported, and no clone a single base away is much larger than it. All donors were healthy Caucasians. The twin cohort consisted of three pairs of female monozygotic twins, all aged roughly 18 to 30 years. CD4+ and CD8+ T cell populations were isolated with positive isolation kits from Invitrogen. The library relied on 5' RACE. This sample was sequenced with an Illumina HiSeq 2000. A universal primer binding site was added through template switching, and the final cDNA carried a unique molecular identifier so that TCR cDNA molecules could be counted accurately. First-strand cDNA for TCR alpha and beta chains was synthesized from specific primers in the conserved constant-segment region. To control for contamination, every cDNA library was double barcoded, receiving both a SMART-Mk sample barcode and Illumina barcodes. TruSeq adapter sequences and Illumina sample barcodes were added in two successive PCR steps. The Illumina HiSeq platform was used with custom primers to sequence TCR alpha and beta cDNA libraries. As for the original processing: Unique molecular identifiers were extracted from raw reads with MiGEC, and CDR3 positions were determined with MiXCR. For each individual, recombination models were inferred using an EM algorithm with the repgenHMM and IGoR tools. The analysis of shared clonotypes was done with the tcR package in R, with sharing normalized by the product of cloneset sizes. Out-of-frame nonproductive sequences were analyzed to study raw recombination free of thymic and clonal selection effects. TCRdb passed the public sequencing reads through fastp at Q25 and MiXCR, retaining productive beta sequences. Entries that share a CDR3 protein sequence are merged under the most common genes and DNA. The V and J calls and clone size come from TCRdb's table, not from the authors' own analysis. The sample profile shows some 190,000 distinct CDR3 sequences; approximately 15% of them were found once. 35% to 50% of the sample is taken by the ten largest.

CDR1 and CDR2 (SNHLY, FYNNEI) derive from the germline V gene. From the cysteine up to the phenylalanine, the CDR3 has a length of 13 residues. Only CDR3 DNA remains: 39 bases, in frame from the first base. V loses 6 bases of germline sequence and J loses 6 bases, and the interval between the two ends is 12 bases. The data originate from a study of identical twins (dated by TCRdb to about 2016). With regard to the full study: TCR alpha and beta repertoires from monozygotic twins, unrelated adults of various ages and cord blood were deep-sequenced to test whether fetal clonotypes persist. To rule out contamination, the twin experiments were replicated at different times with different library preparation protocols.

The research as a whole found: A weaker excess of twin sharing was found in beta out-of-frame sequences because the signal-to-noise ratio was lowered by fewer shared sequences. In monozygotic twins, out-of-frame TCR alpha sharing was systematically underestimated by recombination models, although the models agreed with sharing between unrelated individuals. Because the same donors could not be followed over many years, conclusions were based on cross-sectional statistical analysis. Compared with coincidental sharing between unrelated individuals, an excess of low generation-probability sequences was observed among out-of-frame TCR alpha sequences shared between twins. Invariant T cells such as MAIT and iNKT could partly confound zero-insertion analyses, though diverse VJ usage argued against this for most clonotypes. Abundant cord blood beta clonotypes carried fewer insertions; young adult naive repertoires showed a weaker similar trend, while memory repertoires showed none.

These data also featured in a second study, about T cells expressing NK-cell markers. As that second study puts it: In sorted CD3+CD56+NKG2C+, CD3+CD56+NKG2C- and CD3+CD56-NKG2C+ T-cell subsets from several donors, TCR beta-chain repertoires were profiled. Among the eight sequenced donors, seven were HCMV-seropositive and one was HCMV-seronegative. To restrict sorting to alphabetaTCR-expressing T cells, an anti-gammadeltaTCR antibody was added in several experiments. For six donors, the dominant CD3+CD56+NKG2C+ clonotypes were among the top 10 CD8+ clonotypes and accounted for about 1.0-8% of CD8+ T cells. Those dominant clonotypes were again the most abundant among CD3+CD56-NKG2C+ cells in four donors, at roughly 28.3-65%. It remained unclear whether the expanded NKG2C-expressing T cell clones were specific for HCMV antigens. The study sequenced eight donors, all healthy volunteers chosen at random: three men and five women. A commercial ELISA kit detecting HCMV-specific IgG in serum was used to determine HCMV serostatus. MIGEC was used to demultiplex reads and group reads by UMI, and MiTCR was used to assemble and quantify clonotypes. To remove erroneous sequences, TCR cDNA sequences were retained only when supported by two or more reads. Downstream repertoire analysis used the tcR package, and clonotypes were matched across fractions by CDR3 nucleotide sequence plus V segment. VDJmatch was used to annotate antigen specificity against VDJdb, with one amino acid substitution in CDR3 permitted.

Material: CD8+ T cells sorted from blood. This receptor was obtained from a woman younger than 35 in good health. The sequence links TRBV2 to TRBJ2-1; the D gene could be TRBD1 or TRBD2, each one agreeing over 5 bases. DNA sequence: TGTGCCAGCAGCCTGGGACCGGGCAATGAGCAGTTCTTC. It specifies CASSLGPGNEQFF.